This TCR beta chain was obtained from a study of CXCR3-negative and CXCR3-positive naive CD8 T cells. The CDR3 length is 17 residues. Germline assignment: CDR1 SGHNT and CDR2 YENEEA. Through 5' RACE with UMI labels, the TRB cDNA libraries were prepared. From the 5' RACE reads, TCRdb lists one entry per CDR3 protein and no DNA. In all, the sample yields 38,000 or so distinct CDR3 sequences. The chain carries TRBV11-3 and TRBJ2-1; without DNA, the TCRdb call of TRBD2 cannot be checked. The sample comprised memory CD8+ T cells from blood. The sequence derives from a human donor in good health. Some clones in this sample may be carry-over from other donors' samples. CDR3 loop: CASSSKTSGRSYNEQFF.